The rows below give T cell receptor beta chains drawn from one sample of a study of blood T cell repertoires in COVID-19. Here immunoSEQ multiplex PCR was the method, and the copy in TCRdb shows in-frame clones only, minus some. The sample lists under 75,000 clones, almost 90% occurring once. Material for sequencing was peripheral blood. The source is a man in his 60s with active COVID-19. The CDR3 runs from the conserved cysteine through the conserved F or W. D genes are given only for firm matches. Some rows mark clone size as missing; the rest say once, few, many or name a class of expanded clone.

size: -
V: TRBV4-1
J: TRBJ1-2
D: TRBD1
DNA: TGCGCCAGCAGCCCCCTTCGAGGGGGCGCCTATGGCTACACCTTC
CDR3: CASSPLRGGAYGYTF

size: -
V: TRBV6-5
J: TRBJ2-5
D: -
DNA: TGTGCCAGCAGTTACTTCAGAGCGCAAGAGACCCAGTACTTC
CDR3: CASSYFRAQETQYF

size: -
V: TRBV4-2
J: TRBJ2-5
D: TRBD2
DNA: TGTGCCAGCAGCCAAGGGTCTAGCGGGGGGGGGACCCAGTACTTC
CDR3: CASSQGSSGGGTQYF

size: -
V: TRBV6-1
J: TRBJ2-2
D: TRBD2
DNA: TGTGCCAGCAGTGAAGCGCGTTGGCTAGCGGGAGGTACCGGGGAGCTGTTTTTT
CDR3: CASSEARWLAGGTGELFF

size: few
V: TRBV4-2
J: TRBJ1-3
D: -
DNA: TGTGCCAGCAGCCAAGGAGGGGGGGCTGCAGGAAACACCATATATTTT
CDR3: CASSQGGGAAGNTIYF

size: -
V: TRBV25-1
J: TRBJ2-7
D: TRBD2
DNA: TGTGCCAGCAGGGGCGGGGGGGCCAACGAGCAGTACTTC
CDR3: CASRGGGANEQYF

size: -
V: TRBV29-1
J: TRBJ2-2
D: TRBD1
DNA: TGCAGCGCGACAGGGGGAACGAACACCGGGGAGCTGTTTTTT
CDR3: CSATGGTNTGELFF

size: -
V: TRBV6-2/TRBV6-3
J: TRBJ2-1
D: -
DNA: TGTGCCAGCAGTTACTCCGGGGTTGGGAGTAGAAATGAGCAGTTCTTC
CDR3: CASSYSGVGSRNEQFF

size: -
V: TRBV7-9
J: TRBJ2-7
D: -
DNA: TGTGCCAGCAGCAAGCCGGGACTTGGGTACGAGCAGTACTTC
CDR3: CASSKPGLGYEQYF

size: -
V: TRBV2
J: TRBJ2-5
D: -
DNA: TGTGCCAGCGGCGCAGGCAGGGCGGCGGTGGCGACCCAGTACTTC
CDR3: CASGAGRAAVATQYF

size: few
V: TRBV7-2
J: TRBJ2-7
D: TRBD1
DNA: TGTGCCAGCAGCCAGGGGACAGGGGGATTGGGGCAGTACTTC
CDR3: CASSQGTGGLGQYF

size: few
V: TRBV6-5
J: TRBJ1-1
D: -
DNA: TGTGCCAGCACCCTGACAGAGAACACTGAAGCTTTCTTT
CDR3: CASTLTENTEAFF

size: once
V: TRBV5-5
J: TRBJ1-6
D: TRBD1
DNA: TGTGCCAGCAGTTCGCCGGGACAGTATAATTCACCCCTCCACTTT
CDR3: CASSSPGQYNSPLHF

size: -
V: TRBV5-1
J: TRBJ2-3
D: -
DNA: TGCGCCAGCAGCTTGATTGGGCCCCCTTTTAGCACAGATACGCAGTATTTT
CDR3: CASSLIGPPFSTDTQYF

size: -
V: TRBV23-1
J: TRBJ2-2
D: -
DNA: TGCGCCAGCAGTCAATTGGTGGCCTCTCCGGGAACTATGAACACCGGGGAGCTGTTTTTT
CDR3: CASSQLVASPGTMNTGELFF

size: -
V: TRBV6-2/TRBV6-3
J: TRBJ1-2
D: TRBD1
DNA: TGTGCCAGCAGCTTCCTGGACAGGGGGCGCCGAGGCTATGGCTACACCTTC
CDR3: CASSFLDRGRRGYGYTF

size: once
V: TRBV7-8
J: TRBJ1-6
D: -
DNA: TGTGCCAGCAGCCCTGTAGTGGCGGTGAATTCACCCCTCCACTTT
CDR3: CASSPVVAVNSPLHF

size: -
V: TRBV6-5
J: TRBJ2-7
D: -
DNA: TGTGCCGCCCGGGACACCTTACTCGAGCAGTACTTC
CDR3: CAARDTLLEQYF

size: -
V: TRBV2
J: TRBJ2-1
D: -
DNA: TGTGCCAGCAGTCGCGGGGAAACCTACAATGAGCAGTTCTTC
CDR3: CASSRGETYNEQFF

size: -
V: TRBV5-8
J: TRBJ1-1
D: TRBD1
DNA: TGTGCCAGCAGCTCAGGACAGGGGAGGGGCACTGAAGCTTTCTTT
CDR3: CASSSGQGRGTEAFF

size: -
V: TRBV7-8
J: TRBJ2-2
D: -
DNA: TGTGCCAGCAGCTTATCGCTCCTAGCGACTACCGGGGAGCTGTTTTTT
CDR3: CASSLSLLATTGELFF

size: -
V: TRBV7-3
J: TRBJ1-1
D: -
DNA: TGTGCCAGCAGCTTAAAATGTCCAGGGGCAATGAACACTGAAGCTTTCTTT
CDR3: CASSLKCPGAMNTEAFF

size: -
V: TRBV18
J: TRBJ2-5
D: -
DNA: TGTGCCAGCTCACCAGATAGCGTTGAGACCCAGTACTTC
CDR3: CASSPDSVETQYF

size: -
V: TRBV6-1
J: TRBJ2-7
D: TRBD2
DNA: TGTGCCAGCAGTGAAGGTAGCGGGAGAACGTTGTACGAGCAGTACTTC
CDR3: CASSEGSGRTLYEQYF

size: once
V: TRBV11-2
J: TRBJ2-7
D: -
DNA: TGTGCCAGCAGCTTAGCTTACGAGCAGTACTTC
CDR3: CASSLAYEQYF

size: -
V: TRBV18
J: TRBJ2-1
D: TRBD1
DNA: TGTGCCAGCTCCCCGACCGGGACAGATTACAATGAGCAGTTCTTC
CDR3: CASSPTGTDYNEQFF

size: -
V: TRBV11-2
J: TRBJ2-7
D: TRBD1
DNA: TGTGCCAGCAGCTTAGGGCCGGGACAGACCTACGAGCAGTACTTC
CDR3: CASSLGPGQTYEQYF

size: -
V: TRBV7-9
J: TRBJ2-7
D: -
DNA: TGTGCCAGCAGCTTATTAGGACAACCGACCTACGAGCAGTACTTC
CDR3: CASSLLGQPTYEQYF

size: -
V: TRBV11-2
J: TRBJ2-5
D: TRBD1
DNA: TGTGCCAGCAGCGAAGGGACAGGGCAGTCGGAGACCCAGTACTTC
CDR3: CASSEGTGQSETQYF

size: -
V: TRBV14
J: TRBJ2-1
D: TRBD2
DNA: TGTGCCAGCAGCCAAGCTAGCGGGAGCTACAATGAGCAGTTCTTC
CDR3: CASSQASGSYNEQFF

size: once
V: TRBV9
J: TRBJ2-5
D: -
DNA: TGTGCCAGCAGCCCGGGAAGTGTTCCTGGGGCCCAGTACTTC
CDR3: CASSPGSVPGAQYF

size: -
V: TRBV5-1
J: TRBJ2-2
D: TRBD2
DNA: TGCGCCAGCAGCATGACTAGCGGGGGACCGAATCCCCACGCCGGGGAGCTGTTTTTT
CDR3: CASSMTSGGPNPHAGELFF

size: -
V: TRBV28
J: TRBJ2-7
D: TRBD1
DNA: TGTGCCAGCAGTCGACAGGGTGGGTCCTACGAGCAGTACTTC
CDR3: CASSRQGGSYEQYF

size: -
V: TRBV10-1
J: TRBJ2-7
D: -
DNA: TGCGCCAGCAGTGACAGCGACGAGCAGTACTTC
CDR3: CASSDSDEQYF

size: once
V: TRBV4-1
J: TRBJ2-7
D: TRBD1
DNA: TGCGCCAGCAGCCAAGAGGCACAGGGGGTAAGAGGACCTACATACGAGCAGTACTTC
CDR3: CASSQEAQGVRGPTYEQYF

size: once
V: TRBV7-9
J: TRBJ2-7
D: -
DNA: TGTGCCAGCAGCCCCCTCTCAGACAGAACCACAGACGAGCAGTACTTC
CDR3: CASSPLSDRTTDEQYF

size: -
V: TRBV23-1
J: TRBJ1-1
D: TRBD1
DNA: TGCGCCACCACGCAGGGGGCCGACACTGAAGCTTTCTTT
CDR3: CATTQGADTEAFF

size: -
V: TRBV5-6
J: TRBJ2-2
D: TRBD2
DNA: TGTGCCAGCAGCGAGCCCGGCGGGAGGTTAGGCTCCGGGGAGCTGTTTTTT
CDR3: CASSEPGGRLGSGELFF

size: -
V: TRBV7-8
J: TRBJ1-5
D: TRBD1
DNA: TGTGCCAGCAGCTTGCTCTCGACAGGGCCGACCAGCAATCAGCCCCAGCATTTT
CDR3: CASSLLSTGPTSNQPQHF

size: -
V: TRBV6-5
J: TRBJ2-1
D: TRBD1
DNA: TGTGCCAGCATGAGGGGGCGGAATGAGCAGTTCTTC
CDR3: CASMRGRNEQFF

size: -
V: TRBV19
J: TRBJ1-1
D: -
DNA: TGTGCCAGTAGGGCGGTGCTCGCCAGCCATGAAGCTTTCTTT
CDR3: CASRAVLASHEAFF

size: -
V: TRBV5-8
J: TRBJ1-4
D: -
DNA: TGTGCCAGCAGCCGTTACAAAAAACTGTTTTTT
CDR3: CASSRYKKLFF

size: -
V: TRBV11-2
J: TRBJ2-5
D: -
DNA: TGTGCCTCGGGGGGCGGGGGATCGAAAGAGACCCAGTACTTC
CDR3: CASGGGGSKETQYF

size: -
V: TRBV25-1
J: TRBJ2-7
D: -
DNA: TGTGCCAGCGGTAAAGACATTTCCTACGAGCAGTACTTC
CDR3: CASGKDISYEQYF

size: -
V: TRBV7-2
J: TRBJ2-7
D: -
DNA: TGTGCCAGCAGCTTAGGTAGCGGATACTCCTACGAGCAGTACTTC
CDR3: CASSLGSGYSYEQYF

size: -
V: TRBV9
J: TRBJ2-7
D: TRBD2
DNA: TGTGCCAGCAGCGTACAACCCGGGGGGACCTACGAGCAGTACTTC
CDR3: CASSVQPGGTYEQYF

size: -
V: TRBV5-4
J: TRBJ1-1
D: -
DNA: TGTGCCAGCAGCCCCGGGGGGAGGGACACTGAAGCTTTCTTT
CDR3: CASSPGGRDTEAFF

size: -
V: TRBV7-9
J: TRBJ2-1
D: TRBD1
DNA: TGTGCCAGCAGCCCCCCCAGGACAGGGGGCAATGAGCAGTTCTTC
CDR3: CASSPPRTGGNEQFF

size: -
V: TRBV19
J: TRBJ2-1
D: -
DNA: TGTGCCAGTAGTATACGCGGGGATGAGCAGTTCTTC
CDR3: CASSIRGDEQFF

size: -
V: TRBV7-2
J: TRBJ2-5
D: TRBD1
DNA: TGTGCCAGCAGCTCGAGGACAGGCGGCGTGGGGACCCAGTACTTC
CDR3: CASSSRTGGVGTQYF

size: -
V: TRBV7-9
J: TRBJ1-2
D: TRBD1
DNA: TGTGCCAGCAGCTCAAAGGGACAGGGCGCCTTGAACTATGGCTACACCTTC
CDR3: CASSSKGQGALNYGYTF

size: -
V: TRBV28
J: TRBJ1-5
D: TRBD1
DNA: TGTGCCAGCAATCAACAGGGGTGGAATCAGCCCCAGCATTTT
CDR3: CASNQQGWNQPQHF

size: -
V: TRBV6-2/TRBV6-3
J: TRBJ1-6
D: -
DNA: TGTGCCAGCAGTTACTCGAACGGTGGAGAAAATTCACCCCTCCACTTT
CDR3: CASSYSNGGENSPLHF

size: -
V: TRBV6-1
J: TRBJ1-5
D: -
DNA: TGTGCCAGCAGTGAACGAATCGGTCAGGGGAATCAGCCCCAGCATTTT
CDR3: CASSERIGQGNQPQHF

size: once
V: TRBV6-6
J: TRBJ1-1
D: TRBD1
DNA: TGTGCCAGCAGTGCGACAGGGGGGAACACTGAAGCTTTCTTT
CDR3: CASSATGGNTEAFF

size: few
V: TRBV4-2
J: TRBJ1-2
D: -
DNA: TGTGCCAGCAGCCAAGGAGGGGGGGTTAACTATGGCTACACCTTC
CDR3: CASSQGGGVNYGYTF